The 23 T cell receptor beta chains below were found in one sample sequenced in a study of CD8 T cells in Susac syndrome. The authors reverse transcribed roughly 0.5 to 1 ug RNA with random hexamers. TCRdb called the immunoSEQ multiplex PCR reads again in MiXCR, with one record for every CDR3 protein. The data show about 300,000 distinct CDR3 sequences, around 89% seen once. The sequenced sample consisted of CD8+ T cells from PBMCs. The receptors stem from a human donor with multiple sclerosis.

This chain links TRBV6-2 or TRBV6-3 with TRBJ2-1; D might be TRBD2 (5 bases). V was trimmed by 0 bases and J by 10 bases, leaving 13 bases between them. CDR3 length: 14 residues. Germline-derived CDR1 and CDR2 are MNHEY and SVGEGT. The CDR3 protein is CASSYSRAQGEQFF. The CDR3 DNA reads as TGTGCCAGCAGTTACTCGAGGGCCCAAGGGGAGCAGTTCTTC.

This chain uses TRBV19 with TRBJ1-5, with D hard to call. V shed 5 bases and J shed 0 bases, with 8 bases lying between them. The CDR3 spans 14 residues. The germline gives CDR1 LNHDA, CDR2 SQIVND (reference sequence). CDR3 region: CASSFQYSNQPQHF. The CDR3 DNA is TGTGCCAGTAGTTTCCAGTATAGCAATCAGCCCCAGCATTTT. Looking up the rest from reference TRBV19 and TRBJ1-5 gives the full variable domain: DGGITQSPKYLFRKEGQNVTLSCEQNLNHDAMYWYRQDPGQGLRLIYYSQIVNDFQKGDIAEGYSVSREKKESFPLTVTSAQKNPTAFYLCASSFQYSNQPQHFGDGTRLSIL.

This chain connects TRBV28 to TRBJ1-2, with no clear D. The V gene's germline CDR1 is MDHEN and CDR2 SYDVKM. The V end was cut by 2 bases, the J end by 8 bases, with 9 bases between. This CDR3 spans 12 amino acids. The chain's CDR3 is CASSLDPEGYTF. The CDR3 bases are TGTGCCAGCAGTTTAGATCCGGAAGGCTACACCTTC.

This clonotype was seen more than once but under ten times. The V gene is TRBV7-9, the J gene TRBJ2-7, with 12 bases matching TRBD2. Germline assignment: CDR1 SEHNR and CDR2 FQNEAQ (reference sequence). CDR3 length: 16 amino acids. J was trimmed by 0 bases and V by 5 bases; bases with no gene match: 5. CDR3 sequence (DNA): TGTGCCAGCAGCCCCCTAGCGGGAGGGAGCTCCTACGAGCAGTACTTC. Translation: CASSPLAGGSSYEQYF.

The chain is built from TRBV9 and TRBJ2-1, with D uncertain. The CDR3 is 15 amino acids. V lost 6 bases and J lost 5, with 18 bases in between. The germline gives CDR1 SGDLS, CDR2 YYNGEE. For the CDR3, the DNA is TGTGCCAGCACGTCAGGCGGCGGTGGGAACAATGAGCAGTTCTTC. Translation gives CASTSGGGGNNEQFF.

The V call is TRBV7-9, the J call TRBJ1-1, with D perhaps TRBD1 (5 bases). The germline gives CDR1 SEHNR, CDR2 FQNEAQ (reference sequence). The CDR3 is 13 residues long. The ends were cut back, 4 bases at V and 3 bases at J, with 9 bases in the middle. The CDR3 nucleotides read TGTGCCAGCAGCTATAGGGGTGACACTGAAGCTTTCTTT. Protein product: CASSYRGDTEAFF.

The chain couples TRBV7-3 to TRBJ2-7; TRBD2 matches at 12 bases. Per germline, CDR1 SGHTA and CDR2 FQGTGA. J was trimmed by 6 bases and V by 2 bases; bases with no gene match: 2. CDR3 length equals 14 residues. CDR3 residues: CASSLGLAGTEQYF. The CDR3 nucleotides read TGTGCCAGCAGCTTAGGACTAGCGGGGACCGAGCAGTACTTC.

This clonotype occurred once. This sequence joins TRBV7-9 and TRBJ2-1, with D possibly matching TRBD2 (5 bases). CDR1 and CDR2 from the germline V gene are SEHNR and FQNEAQ (reference sequence). CDR3 size: 12 residues. V shed 6 bases and J shed 13 bases, with 16 bases lying between them. CDR3 sequence reads: CASSSDSEAQFF. CDR3 DNA sequence: TGTGCCAGCAGTTCGGATTCGGAGGCCCAGTTCTTC. The full variable domain, its missing parts supplied by reference TRBV7-9 and TRBJ2-1, is DTGVSQNPRHKITKRGQNVTFRCDPISEHNRLYWYRQTLGQGPEFLTYFQNEAQLEKSRLLSDRFSAERPKGSFSTLEIQRTEQGDSAMYLCASSSDSEAQFFGPGTRLTVL.

The J gene is TRBJ1-2, the V gene TRBV5-4; 9 nucleotides line up with TRBD1. The CDR3 is made up of 15 amino acids. From germline, CDR1 is SGHNT and CDR2 YYREEE (reference sequence). J gave up 5 bases and V 0 bases, and 5 bases lay outside the gene matches. CDR3 nucleotides: TGTGCCAGCAGCTTGGCTGTTGGGACAGGGTATGGCTACACCTTC. It translates to CASSLAVGTGYGYTF.

The chain carries TRBV19 and TRBJ2-1; 9 bases match TRBD2. The CDR3 totals 15 residues. The trim removed 7 bases at V and 3 bases at J, leaving 7 bases unmatched. Per germline, CDR1 LNHDA and CDR2 SQIVND (reference sequence). CDR3 sequence (DNA): TGTGCCAGTAACGAAGCGGGGGGCCTCTACAATGAGCAGTTCTTC. The encoded protein is CASNEAGGLYNEQFF.

This chain joins TRBV4-3 and TRBJ2-1, with TRBD1 as a possible D gene (5 bases). The CDR3 contains 17 residues. Per germline, CDR1 LGHNA and CDR2 YSLEER. Trimming cost V 0 bases and J 3 bases, with 15 bases left between them. The CDR3 is CASSQDLSRAVYNEQFF. CDR3 bases: TGCGCCAGCAGCCAAGATTTGAGCAGGGCGGTCTACAATGAGCAGTTCTTC.

The count of this clonotype is one. V usage is TRBV3-1 and J usage is TRBJ2-2, with no clear D. Trimming took 7 bases from V and 7 from J, leaving 10 bases between them. CDR1 is LGHDT and CDR2 is YNNKEL in the germline V gene (reference sequence). The CDR3 has 12 amino acids. CDR3 bases: TGTGCCAGCAAGTCGCCTCGCGGGGAGCTGTTTTTT. Translation: CASKSPRGELFF.

This clonotype was found once. The CDR3 nucleotides are TGCGCCAGCAGCCAAGGGCTGATTTACAATGAGCAGTTCTTC. This encodes CASSQGLIYNEQFF. The gene calls are TRBV4-1 and TRBJ2-1; D unresolved. Germline lookup yields CDR1 MGHRA and CDR2 YSYEKL. The CDR3 is 14 residues long. Trimming removed 1 base at V and 4 bases at J, with 8 bases between.

V usage is TRBV6-5 and J usage is TRBJ2-5; D possibly uses TRBD1 or TRBD2 (6 bases each). CDR1 and CDR2 (germline): MNHEY, SVGAGI. CDR3 length: 14 amino acids. V shed 6 bases and J shed 3 bases, with 14 bases lying between them. The DNA for the CDR3 is TGTGCCAGCAGCCAAAGGGGGGCCGAAGAGACCCAGTACTTC. Translation: CASSQRGAEETQYF.

J is TRBJ2-7 and V is TRBV20-1; maybe TRBD1 (5 bases). Deletions cut 2 bases from V and 0 bases from J, with 8 bases between. Germline V lookup: CDR1 DFQATT, CDR2 SNEGSKA (reference sequence). The CDR3 runs to 13 residues. CDR3 residues: CSARRQSSYEQYF. The CDR3 nucleotides are TGCAGTGCTAGAAGACAGAGCTCCTACGAGCAGTACTTC.

This chain joins TRBV29-1 and TRBJ1-3; D possibly corresponds to TRBD1 (6 bases). Germline V lookup: CDR1 SQVTM, CDR2 ANQGSEA. The CDR3 covers 14 residues. V was cut by 6 bases and J by 0 bases, with 12 bases left in between. CDR3 nucleotides: TGCAGCGTCCTGGGGGCAGACTCTGGAAACACCATATATTTT. Protein: CSVLGADSGNTIYF.

The rearrangement links TRBV28 to TRBJ1-4; 7 bases align to TRBD1. The V segment lost 0 bases and the J segment 4 bases; nucleotides outside the gene matches: 5. The CDR3 has 16 residues. Germline V CDR1 and CDR2: MDHEN, SYDVKM. The CDR3 here is CASSLWTGLVNEKLFF. The DNA for the CDR3 is TGTGCCAGCAGTTTATGGACAGGGCTGGTTAATGAAAAACTGTTTTTT.

The V call is TRBV4-3, the J call TRBJ2-5; 8 nucleotides match TRBD2. V shed 1 base, J shed 1 base, and the junction held 5 bases outside the gene matches. The CDR3 is 16 amino acids. The germline V gene encodes CDR1 LGHNA and CDR2 YSLEER. The CDR3 bases are TGCGCCAGCAGCCAAGTTGGCGGGGGGAGCCAAGAGACCCAGTACTTC. Translation gives CASSQVGGGSQETQYF.

This clonotype has just a few counts. The CDR3 is CASSILAGGGDTQYF. The CDR3, as DNA: TGTGCCAGCAGTATTTTAGCGGGAGGCGGAGATACGCAGTATTTT. The genes are TRBV25-1 and TRBJ2-3, with 10 bases identical to TRBD2. Trimming cost V 5 bases and J 5 bases; bases outside gene matches: 7. The CDR3 contains 15 residues. Germline V gene lookup returns CDR1 MGHDK and CDR2 SYGVNS.

The chain uses TRBV7-8 and TRBJ2-2; D call uncertain. V was clipped by 4 bases and J by 6 bases, with 6 bases between them. CDR3 length: 12 residues. Germline V lookup: CDR1 SGHVS, CDR2 FQNEAQ. CDR3 amino acids: CASSSRPGELFF. The DNA of the CDR3 is TGTGCCAGCAGCTCCCGACCCGGGGAGCTGTTTTTT.

The chain employs TRBV2 and TRBJ2-5, with D uncertain. The CDR3 covers 14 residues. Trimming stripped 3 bases from V and 0 bases from J, with 8 bases between. CDR1 and CDR2 (germline): SNHLY, FYNNEI. DNA of the CDR3: TGTGCCAGCAGTGAGACGGGCTACCAAGAGACCCAGTACTTC. It yields the protein CASSETGYQETQYF.

The V gene is TRBV7-9, the J gene TRBJ2-1; 13 bases are shared with TRBD2. V shed 2 bases, J shed 6 bases, and the junction held 7 bases outside the gene matches. Germline V gives CDR1 SEHNR, CDR2 FQNEAQ (reference sequence). This CDR3 is 17 amino acids long. The CDR3 nucleotides are TGTGCCAGCAGCTTACTACTAGCGGGGGGGCCGCGCAATGAGCAGTTCTTC. It is translated as CASSLLLAGGPRNEQFF. The full variable domain, in which reference TRBV7-9 and TRBJ2-1 provide the parts outside the CDR3, is DTGVSQNPRHKITKRGQNVTFRCDPISEHNRLYWYRQTLGQGPEFLTYFQNEAQLEKSRLLSDRFSAERPKGSFSTLEIQRTEQGDSAMYLCASSLLLAGGPRNEQFFGPGTRLTVL.

This chain links TRBV6-1 with TRBJ2-7, with D possibly TRBD2 on 6 matching bases. The ends were cut back, 10 bases at V and 4 bases at J, with 14 bases in the middle. Germline CDR1 MNHNS, CDR2 SASEGT. The CDR3 extends over 12 amino acids. The CDR3 nucleotides are TGTGCCACCTCCCGGGGGTTATACGAGCAGTACTTC. Translation gives CATSRGLYEQYF.